The present TCR beta chain was sequenced within a study of blood T cells in healthy people across ages. Regarding the study as a whole: The CMV status of each donor remained undetermined, and this could have confounded shifts in expanded clonotypes.

Together with a sample-barcoded 5' primer, a J-beta primer mix was included in a second PCR lasting about 7 to 11 cycles. TCRdb analysed the 5' RACE reads with MiXCR anew, one entry per CDR3 protein. Of about 760,000 distinct CDR3 sequences in the sample, around three fifths were seen once. The CDR3 extends over 17 amino acids. The V and J ends lost 3 bases and 0 bases respectively, with 16 bases between them. Looked up from germline, CDR1 is SGHRS and CDR2 is YFSETQ. Of note for this clonotype: Its antigen is not known.

Total RNA amounts of at least 6 micrograms were extracted per sample. This chain links TRBV5-1 with TRBJ2-1; D uncertain. The receptor was isolated from a man aged 35 to 55 in good health. Material for sequencing was blood. CDR3 sequence (DNA): TGCGCCAGCAGCTCCAGGACGTCTCACAGCTCCTACAATGAGCAGTTCTTC. This gives the protein CASSSRTSHSSYNEQFF.